The 28 T cell receptor beta chains given below trace back to one sample, sequenced in a study of blood T cell repertoires in COVID-19. Generated by immunoSEQ multiplex PCR, the TCRdb table keeps only in-frame clones and is missing some. The sample lists under 200,000 clones, 80% to 90% seen once, with approximately 2% in the top ten. Input material: peripheral blood. The source of these receptors is a woman aged 80 or over with acute or convalescent COVID-19.

The gene calls are TRBV30 and TRBJ1-5; no clear D gene. This CDR3 has 13 amino acids. Germline V gene sequence: CDR1 GTSNPN, CDR2 SVGIG (reference sequence). Deletions cut 3 bases from V and 5 bases from J, with 11 bases between. CDR3 residues: CAWSGGIDQPQHF. The DNA for the CDR3 is TGTGCCTGGAGCGGAGGGATTGATCAGCCCCAGCATTTT.

V usage is TRBV30 and J usage is TRBJ1-2; perhaps TRBD1 as D (5 bases). The CDR3 totals 12 residues. Germline lookup yields CDR1 GTSNPN and CDR2 SVGIG (reference sequence). V dropped 8 bases and J dropped 0 bases, with 10 bases sitting between them. The CDR3 bases are TGTGCCGCGAGGACACCTAACTATGGCTACACCTTC. The encoded protein is CAARTPNYGYTF.

A note on this clone: Other DNA variants within this sample encode the same CDR3. The chain carries TRBV12-3 or TRBV12-4 and TRBJ1-2, with D hard to call. V lost 6 bases, J lost 4 bases, and 9 bases lay in between. The CDR3 extends over 12 amino acids. In DNA form, the CDR3 reads TGTGCCAGCAGCCTGGGCCTCTATGGCTACACCTTC. Translated: CASSLGLYGYTF.

V is TRBV5-1 and J is TRBJ2-5; 8 nucleotides match TRBD1. This CDR3 region has 14 residues. In germline, CDR1 is SGHRS, CDR2 YFSETQ. J lost 5 bases, V lost 2 bases, and 5 bases had no gene match. The CDR3 spells CASSFDRGRETQYF. In DNA form, the CDR3 reads TGCGCCAGCAGCTTCGACAGGGGACGGGAGACCCAGTACTTC.

The gene calls are TRBV4-3 and TRBJ2-7; D is possibly TRBD1 (5 bases). Germline CDR1 is LGHNA and CDR2 is YSLEER. The V end lost 2 bases, the J end lost 2 bases, and 10 bases lay between the germline ends. The CDR3 consists of 14 residues. The CDR3 protein is CASSQWGSTYEQYF. The CDR3 DNA reads as TGCGCCAGCAGCCAATGGGGCAGTACCTACGAGCAGTACTTC.

This clone was recorded a few times. The chain has TRBV4-1 and TRBJ2-6, with 10 bases lining up with TRBD1. Germline CDR1 is MGHRA and CDR2 is YSYEKL. CDR3 length: 18 residues. Trimming cost V 2 bases and J 4 bases; bases outside gene matches: 8. The CDR3 sequence: CASSQPRQGAAGANVLTF. The DNA of the CDR3 is TGCGCCAGCAGCCAACCCCGACAGGGGGCGGCGGGGGCCAACGTCCTGACTTTC.

The rearrangement joins TRBV10-3 to TRBJ2-3, with 16 bases fitting TRBD2. Trimming at V came to 6 bases and at J to 11 bases, leaving 2 bases not matched to a gene. CDR3 length equals 13 residues. Germline CDR1 reads ENHRY; CDR2 reads SYGVKD. Written as DNA, the CDR3 is TGTGCCATCAGGGGACTAGCGGGGGGGGTGCAGTATTTT. Translating it yields CAIRGLAGGVQYF.

The rearrangement uses TRBV23-1 and TRBJ1-4; D ambiguous. TRBV23-1 is labeled an ORF, and its function is uncertain. Trimming left V 0 bases short and J 0 bases short, with 11 bases between. This CDR3 is 17 amino acids long. In DNA form, the CDR3 reads TGCGCCAGCAGTCAATCGATAACAGTTGCAACTAATGAAAAACTGTTTTTT. Its protein product is CASSQSITVATNEKLFF.

The V and J genes are TRBV9 and TRBJ1-6, with 9 nucleotides matching TRBD1. CDR3 size: 17 residues. CDR1 is SGDLS, CDR2 YYNGEE, per germline. Trimming at V came to 2 bases and at J to 7 bases, leaving 10 bases not matched to a gene. The CDR3 DNA sequence: TGTGCCAGCAGCGTTCGACAGGGGGAATCGTACAATTCACCCCTCCACTTT. Its translation is CASSVRQGESYNSPLHF.

The rearrangement uses TRBV6-2 or TRBV6-3 and TRBJ1-5; TRBD1 matches 9 bases. This CDR3 spans 15 amino acids. The germline V gene encodes CDR1 MNHEY and CDR2 SVGEGT. The junction had 1 base not matched to a gene; V was cut back by 0 bases and J by 4 bases. CDR3 residues: CASSYSGQGNQPQHF. The DNA for the CDR3 is TGTGCCAGCAGTTACTCGGGACAGGGAAATCAGCCCCAGCATTTT.

This clone has only one observation. This rearrangement joins TRBV5-1 to TRBJ2-7; 14 nucleotides line up with TRBD2. CDR1 and CDR2 from the germline V gene are SGHRS and YFSETQ. The V gene end was trimmed by 4 bases and the J gene end by 2 bases; junction bases not matched to a gene: 5. CDR3 length equals 16 residues. CDR3 sequence reads: CASSPRTSGGTYEQYF. The CDR3 nucleotides are TGCGCCAGCAGCCCGAGGACTAGCGGGGGGACCTACGAGCAGTACTTC.

CDR3 sequence: CASRLLGGLGETQYF. CDR3 DNA: TGCGCCAGCAGACTTTTGGGGGGGCTCGGAGAGACCCAGTACTTC. The V gene is TRBV5-1, the J gene TRBJ2-5, with D perhaps TRBD2 (7 bases). The ends were cut back, 5 bases at V and 4 bases at J, with 18 bases in the middle. Germline loops: CDR1 SGHRS, CDR2 YFSETQ. The CDR3 consists of 15 residues.

Note on this clone: This same CDR3 is encoded by further DNA sequences in the sample. The rearrangement links TRBV7-9 to TRBJ1-3; 9 nucleotides line up with TRBD1. Trimming removed 1 base from V and 2 bases from J; junction bases left unmatched: 0. The CDR3 extends over 15 amino acids. Germline loops: CDR1 SEHNR, CDR2 FQNEAQ (reference sequence). CDR3 residues: CASSLGQGAGNTIYF. In nucleotides, the CDR3 is TGTGCCAGCAGCTTAGGACAGGGGGCTGGAAACACCATATATTTT.

The chain couples TRBV20-1 to TRBJ1-2; a possible D gene is TRBD1 (6 bases). Trimming took 5 bases from V and 4 from J, leaving 8 bases between them. CDR1 DFQATT and CDR2 SNEGSKA come from the germline V gene (reference sequence). This CDR3 has 11 amino acids. The CDR3 sequence is CSAVDSYGYTF. For the CDR3, the DNA is TGCAGTGCTGTGGACAGCTATGGCTACACCTTC.

This chain connects TRBV6-2 or TRBV6-3 to TRBJ2-1, with D possibly matching TRBD2 (6 bases). V lost 6 bases and J 8 bases, leaving 23 bases between the germline ends. The CDR3 spans 16 residues. The germline gives CDR1 MNHEY, CDR2 SVGEGT. As DNA, the CDR3 is TGTGCCAGCAGCATGCCAGGGACTGGACCCCGCCATGAGCAGTTCTTC. Amino acids: CASSMPGTGPRHEQFF.

Here the CDR3 reads CASSPGHLSTDTQYF. The DNA of the CDR3 is TGTGCCAGCAGCCCGGGACATCTTAGCACAGATACGCAGTATTTT. J is TRBJ2-3 and V is TRBV6-5; TRBD1 might be the D (6 bases). CDR3 size: 15 residues. CDR1 and CDR2 from the germline V gene are MNHEY and SVGAGI. Trimming shortened V by 6 bases and J by 0 bases, and 13 bases separated the two germline ends.

The V and J genes are TRBV29-1 and TRBJ2-3; no definite D call. Germline CDR1 SQVTM, CDR2 ANQGSEA. The V and J ends lost 0 bases and 5 bases respectively, with 6 bases between them. The CDR3 spans 12 residues. CDR3 sequence reads: CSVEDQKDTQYF. In nucleotides, the CDR3 is TGCAGCGTTGAAGATCAAAAAGATACGCAGTATTTT.

The rearrangement uses TRBV30 and TRBJ1-1; D may be TRBD1 (6 bases). Germline assignment: CDR1 GTSNPN and CDR2 SVGIG (reference sequence). V gave up 0 bases and J gave up 4 bases, with 12 bases separating them. The CDR3 is 14 residues long. The CDR3 reads CAWSVGGVSTEAFF. CDR3 coding DNA: TGTGCCTGGAGTGTAGGGGGGGTGAGCACTGAAGCTTTCTTT.

This clone was observed at least ten times. CDR3 coding DNA: TGTGCCAGCAGCCAAGTAGAGGGGGCGGAGAATTCACCCCTCCACTTT. Its protein product is CASSQVEGAENSPLHF. V and J are TRBV3-1 (or the pseudogene TRBV3-2) and TRBJ1-6; 7 bases are shared with TRBD1. V lost 1 base and J lost 7; bases outside the gene matches: 7. This CDR3 region has 16 residues. Germline CDR1 and CDR2: LGHDT and YNNKEL (reference sequence).

The genes are TRBV6-5 and TRBJ1-1; D may be TRBD1 (5 bases). The CDR3 is 12 residues long. The germline gives CDR1 MNHEY, CDR2 SVGAGI. V gave up 5 bases and J gave up 8 bases, with 12 bases separating them. CDR3 region: CASSTSTGEAFF. The CDR3 DNA follows: TGTGCCAGCAGTACGTCTACAGGAGAAGCTTTCTTT.

This clone was detected a few times. This sample includes further DNA sequences coding for the same CDR3. This chain connects TRBV7-9 to TRBJ2-3, with TRBD1 identical over 9 bases. The germline V gene encodes CDR1 SEHNR and CDR2 FQNEAQ (reference sequence). This CDR3 is 13 amino acids long. Losses at the gene ends were 5 bases for V and 3 bases for J; bases not matched to a gene: 0. CDR3 DNA sequence: TGTGCCAGCAGCGGGACAGGGACAGATACGCAGTATTTT. It specifies CASSGTGTDTQYF.

This rearrangement joins TRBV7-9 to TRBJ1-6; 10 bases fit TRBD1. Trimming took 5 bases from V and 7 from J; bases not matched to a gene: 14. The CDR3 length is 18 residues. Per the germline V gene, CDR1 is SEHNR and CDR2 is FQNEAQ (reference sequence). The CDR3 DNA follows: TGTGCCAGCAGCACCGGGACAGGGGTCATAGCGAGGAATTCACCCCTCCACTTT. This encodes CASSTGTGVIARNSPLHF.

The rearrangement uses TRBV12-3 or TRBV12-4 and TRBJ2-1, with a weak D call TRBD2 (5 bases). With 6 bases removed from V and 6 bases from J, the gap between germline ends came to 12 bases. The CDR3 runs to 13 residues. The CDR3 nucleotides are TGTGCCAGCAGACCAACTAGTTTCAATGAGCAGTTCTTC. Its protein product is CASRPTSFNEQFF.

V gene TRBV19 combines with J gene TRBJ2-7, with 8 bases lining up with TRBD2. The V segment lost 6 bases and the J segment 5 bases; nucleotides outside the gene matches: 21. CDR3 length equals 18 residues. Germline lookup yields CDR1 LNHDA and CDR2 SQIVND (reference sequence). DNA of the CDR3: TGTGCCAGTAGCCCGACACAAGCGGGAGCTATCTTTGGGAACGAGCAGTACTTC. It translates to CASSPTQAGAIFGNEQYF. The variable domain in full, with the rest retrieved from reference TRBV19 and TRBJ2-7, is DGGITQSPKYLFRKEGQNVTLSCEQNLNHDAMYWYRQDPGQGLRLIYYSQIVNDFQKGDIAEGYSVSREKKESFPLTVTSAQKNPTAFYLCASSPTQAGAIFGNEQYFGPGTRLTVT.

V is TRBV5-1 and J is TRBJ2-3; D ambiguous. The germline V gene has CDR1 SGHRS and CDR2 YFSETQ. CDR3 length: 15 amino acids. V lost 2 bases and J lost 4, with 14 bases in between. CDR3 in DNA: TGCGCCAGCAGCTTTCCTACCGGCGGTGCAGATACGCAGTATTTT. Amino acid sequence: CASSFPTGGADTQYF.

The table lists this clone with a count of one. J is TRBJ2-1 and V is TRBV10-2, with D maybe TRBD2 (5 bases). Germline CDR1 and CDR2: WSHSY and SAAADI. V was pared by 2 bases and J by 0 bases, with 11 bases between. The length of the CDR3 is 16 residues. This chain's CDR3 is CASSELAASSYNEQFF. The CDR3 DNA reads as TGCGCCAGCAGTGAGCTAGCCGCCAGCTCCTACAATGAGCAGTTCTTC.

V usage is TRBV9 and J usage is TRBJ2-5; 7 bases fit TRBD2. Germline trimming cut 4 bases from V and 5 bases from J; bases unmatched to any gene: 8. From germline, CDR1 is SGDLS and CDR2 YYNGEE. This CDR3 is built from 14 residues. The CDR3 DNA is TGTGCCAGCAGCCCCTGGGACTACCTCGAGACCCAGTACTTC. Residues: CASSPWDYLETQYF.

The V gene is TRBV15, the J gene TRBJ2-1; TRBD2 matches 10 bases. The V and J ends lost 0 bases and 4 bases, in that order; junction bases with no gene match: 9. CDR1 and CDR2 from the germline V gene are LNHNV and YYDKDF (reference sequence). The CDR3 is 18 residues long. The DNA for the CDR3 is TGTGCCACCAGCAGAGATATAGGTTTGACTAGCGGGTACAATGAGCAGTTCTTC. Protein: CATSRDIGLTSGYNEQFF.